The 8 T cell receptor beta chains in this list originate from one sample, sequenced in a study of T cell repertoires in cytomegalovirus infection (dated by TCRdb to between 2017 and 2020). The label giving this sample's treatment or condition can be read as: in vitro stimulation with specific CMV peptide epitopes to enrich CMV-specific T cells. For these TCRs, the target antigens are not known. TCRdb records Illumina HiSeq 1500 as the sequencer. TCRdb itself trimmed the public reads at Q25 with fastp, ran MiXCR and retained productive beta chains. CDR3 protein duplicates are merged, each entry listing the most common genes and DNA. The sample table lists hundreds of thousands of distinct CDR3 sequences, roughly a third of them with a count of one. 15% to 20% of the sample is in the top ten clones. Specimen: cultured PBMCs, collected from culture after CMV antigen stimulation. These receptor sequences come from a human donor in good health (CMV status not recorded). Some clones in this sample may be carry-over from other donors' samples.

The rearrangement uses TRBV20-1 and TRBJ1-1; D not resolved. The germline V and J ends were trimmed by 2 bases and 2 bases, with 6 bases remaining between them. The CDR3 is made up of 12 amino acids. The V gene's germline CDR1 is DFQATT and CDR2 SNEGSKA (reference sequence). CDR3 sequence (DNA): TGCAGTGCTAGACCCGCTAACACTGAAGCTTTCTTT. Its protein is CSARPANTEAFF.

This clonotype was seen only a few times. The J gene is TRBJ2-1, the V gene TRBV7-6; no reliable D call. V was pared by 5 bases and J by 5 bases, with 16 bases between. Germline V gene lookup returns CDR1 SGHVS and CDR2 FNYEAQ. CDR3 length: 15 residues. CDR3 sequence (DNA): TGTGCCAGCAGCCCAAGCGTTGCCCCGAACAATGAGCAGTTCTTC. The encoded protein is CASSPSVAPNNEQFF. The complete variable domain, with remaining parts taken from reference TRBV7-6 and TRBJ2-1, reads GAGVSQSPRYKVTKRGQDVALRCDPISGHVSLYWYRQALGQGPEFLTYFNYEAQQDKSGLPNDRFSAERPEGSISTLTIQRTEQRDSAMYRCASSPSVAPNNEQFFGPGTRLTVL.

This clonotype was picked up a small number of times. V gene TRBV12-3 or TRBV12-4 combines with J gene TRBJ1-1; 7 nucleotides match TRBD1. The CDR3 is 13 amino acids. Losses at the gene ends were 7 bases for V and 4 bases for J; bases not matched to a gene: 6. The CDR3 bases are TGTGCCAGCACCCAACAGGGGACCACTGAAGCTTTCTTT. Amino acid sequence: CASTQQGTTEAFF.

The table lists this clonotype with a few counts. The rearrangement links TRBV7-2 to TRBJ2-2; D gene uncertain. V lost 6 bases and J lost 1, with 9 bases in between. Germline CDR1 is SGHTA and CDR2 is FQGNSA. The CDR3 runs 14 residues. CDR3 region: CASRTQRNTGELFF. The CDR3 DNA reads TGTGCCAGCAGGACTCAGAGGAACACCGGGGAGCTGTTTTTT.

The chain has TRBV6-2 or TRBV6-3 and TRBJ2-1; weak D call: TRBD1 (6 bases). The CDR3 consists of 13 residues. Trimming cost V 6 bases and J 7 bases, with 13 bases left between them. The germline gives CDR1 MNHEY, CDR2 SVGEGT. The CDR3 is CASSFGTPNEQFF. The CDR3 nucleotides are TGTGCCAGCAGCTTCGGGACACCTAATGAGCAGTTCTTC.

V usage is TRBV20-1 and J usage is TRBJ2-1; perhaps TRBD1 as D (5 bases). The CDR3 sequence is 12 residues long. V gave up 2 bases and J gave up 8 bases, with 10 bases separating them. Germline assignment: CDR1 DFQATT and CDR2 SNEGSKA (reference sequence). In DNA form, the CDR3 reads TGCAGTGCTAGACAGGGTTTTGATGAGCAGTTCTTC. Translating it yields CSARQGFDEQFF.

This clonotype has just a few counts. The chain carries TRBV6-6 and TRBJ1-1; 8 positions agree with TRBD1. Germline trimming cut 10 bases from V and 12 bases from J; bases unmatched to any gene: 4. Germline CDR1 reads MNHNY; CDR2 reads SVGAGI (reference sequence). The CDR3 sequence is 9 residues long. The CDR3: CATGQDPFF. CDR3 nucleotide sequence: TGTGCCACGGGACAGGATCCTTTCTTT.

The chain employs TRBV7-9 and TRBJ2-2; no firm D call. V gave up 5 bases and J gave up 7 bases, with 8 bases separating them. Germline CDR1 SEHNR, CDR2 FQNEAQ (reference sequence). The CDR3 is made up of 12 amino acids. DNA of the CDR3: TGTGCCAGCAGCCCTGTAGACGGGGAGCTGTTTTTT. It yields the protein CASSPVDGELFF.